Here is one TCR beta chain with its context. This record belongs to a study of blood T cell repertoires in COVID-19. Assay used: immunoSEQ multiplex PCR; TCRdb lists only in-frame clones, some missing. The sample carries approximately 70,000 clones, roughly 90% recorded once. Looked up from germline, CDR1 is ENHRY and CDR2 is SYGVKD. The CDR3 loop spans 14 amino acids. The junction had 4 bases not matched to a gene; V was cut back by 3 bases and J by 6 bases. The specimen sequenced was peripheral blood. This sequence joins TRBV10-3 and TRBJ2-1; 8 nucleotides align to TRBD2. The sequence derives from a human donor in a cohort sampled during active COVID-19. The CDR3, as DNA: TGTGCCATCAGTGATGGTCTAGCGGGCAATGAGCAGTTCTTC. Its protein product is CAISDGLAGNEQFF.